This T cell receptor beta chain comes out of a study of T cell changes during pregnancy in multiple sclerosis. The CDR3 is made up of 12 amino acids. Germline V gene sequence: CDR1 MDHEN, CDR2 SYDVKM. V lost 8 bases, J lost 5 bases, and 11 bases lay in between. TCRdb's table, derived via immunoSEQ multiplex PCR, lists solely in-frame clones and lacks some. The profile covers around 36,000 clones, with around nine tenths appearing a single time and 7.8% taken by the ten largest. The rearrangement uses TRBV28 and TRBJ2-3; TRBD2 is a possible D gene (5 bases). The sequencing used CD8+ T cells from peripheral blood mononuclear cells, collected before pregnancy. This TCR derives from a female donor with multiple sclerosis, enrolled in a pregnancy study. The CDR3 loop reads CASLTSGDTQYF. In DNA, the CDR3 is TGTGCCAGCTTAACGAGCGGAGATACGCAGTATTTT.